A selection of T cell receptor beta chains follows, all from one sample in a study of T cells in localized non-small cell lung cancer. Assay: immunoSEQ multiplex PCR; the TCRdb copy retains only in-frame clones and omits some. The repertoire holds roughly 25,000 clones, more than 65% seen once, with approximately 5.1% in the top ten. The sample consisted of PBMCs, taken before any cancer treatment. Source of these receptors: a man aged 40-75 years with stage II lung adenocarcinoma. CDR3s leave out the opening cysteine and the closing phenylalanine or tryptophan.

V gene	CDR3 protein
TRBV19	ASSQSSYNSPLH
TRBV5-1	ASQLTGTVNEQF
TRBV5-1	ASSPTSFPGANVLT
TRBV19	ASSSQGASPLH
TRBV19	ASSLQGYEQY
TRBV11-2	ASSLQGGTGGEKLF
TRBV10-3	AISAGNEQF
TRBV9	ASSVVHTDSPLH
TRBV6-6	ASSYGGLQNTEAF
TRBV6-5	ASSYSGGPGELF
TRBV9	ASSVVMGYGYT
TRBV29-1	SVELAGGTDTQY
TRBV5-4	ASSLEGRPHEQY
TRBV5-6	ASSFSQYSNQPQH
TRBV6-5	ASSLLAGELF
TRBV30	AWTISVLGNTQY
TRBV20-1	SAKRVDGYT
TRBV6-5	TSSRGKYEQY
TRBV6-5	ASSYRDTNTGELF
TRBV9	ASSPRDGLTDTQY
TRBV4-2	ASSQNLAENLYNEQF
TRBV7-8	ASSGDRGIIVGYT
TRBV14	ASSQGNPTTYEQY
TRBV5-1	ASSLGTVLMNTEAF
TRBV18	ASSPGQGQVQPQH
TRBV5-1	ASSLAGGPAGELF
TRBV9	ASSARSSTDTQY
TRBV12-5	ASGSDRFEQY
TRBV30	AWSVRSDPLDTEAF
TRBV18	ASSPILNTEAF
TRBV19	ASSRQVYTEAF
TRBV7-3	ASSLKGQGRRAF
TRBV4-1	ASSQDAHIRVEGRRTEAF
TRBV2	ASRRLMNTEAF
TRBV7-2	ASSLEGGKT
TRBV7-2	ASSLAFHNEQF
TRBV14	ASSQLGLAGDNEQF
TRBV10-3	AISAGNTIY
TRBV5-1	ASSLLAGADTQY
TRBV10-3	AISWVAGDLETQY
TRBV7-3	ASSSQGVSEDEQF
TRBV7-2	ASSLNAGGTYNEQF
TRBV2	ASSGAGGGQPQH
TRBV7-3	ASSRGLAGQYNEQF
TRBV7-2	ASSLEVTGVAKNIQY
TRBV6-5	ASTGTSSDTQY
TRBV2	ASSFTGIEAF
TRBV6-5	ASNAWGVAGVEQF
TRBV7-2	ASSLGRNTEAF
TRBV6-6	ASSYPTGNKNIQY
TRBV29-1	SVRSGRANEQF
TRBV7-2	ASSSRTDTQY
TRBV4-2	ASNLDASSYEQY
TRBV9	ASSEGSINQPQH
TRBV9	ASSVGTVNQPQH
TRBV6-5	ASSTQPSYHEQF